This T cell receptor beta chain was sequenced in a study of blood T cell repertoires in COVID-19. Study-level background: COVID-19 samples, acute and convalescent, were from the United States, Italy and Spain. Nucleic acid was either cDNA or gDNA, and it came from T cells, B-cell-depleted T cells, or PBMCs.

In the original analysis: From reference gene primer amplification, estimates of nucleated cell counts were derived. Method: immunoSEQ multiplex PCR; TCRdb's copy keeps in-frame clones and lacks some. The DNA gave D and trimming, while V, J and clone size come from that table. This table holds 80,000 to 100,000 clones, around 84% found once. The CDR3 length is 15 residues. V trimming: 4 bases; J trimming: 0 bases; junction bases outside the gene matches: 3. Germline V CDR1 and CDR2: LGHDT, YNNKEL (reference sequence). The chain combines TRBV3-1 (or the pseudogene TRBV3-2) with TRBJ2-3, with 8 bases fitting TRBD2. This receptor was obtained from a woman of 80 years or more in a cohort sampled during active or convalescent COVID-19. The specimen was peripheral blood. CDR3 bases: TGTGCCAGCAGCCCGGGACTAGTTAGCACAGATACGCAGTATTTT. It is translated as CASSPGLVSTDTQYF.